This T cell receptor beta chain is drawn from a study of T-cell memory formation after mild COVID-19. MiXCR, applied by TCRdb to the 5' RACE reads, yields one record per CDR3 protein. Among about 170,000 distinct CDR3 sequences listed, 10% to 15% were seen once. V was cut by 0 bases and J by 5 bases, with 6 bases left in between. The V gene's germline CDR1 is SGHRS and CDR2 YFSETQ. This CDR3 contains 13 residues. The rearrangement links TRBV5-1 to TRBJ2-1; no firm D call. The sequenced sample was PBMCs or a T cell subset sorted from them (not recorded which). The clonotype was recovered from a man younger than 35 who had mild COVID-19 (a few samples of this study predate the infection). Cell type and time point are not known. CDR3 amino acids: CASSLAVNNEQFF. Here the CDR3 DNA reads TGCGCCAGCAGCTTGGCCGTAAACAATGAGCAGTTCTTC.